Detailed here is one T cell receptor (beta chain). This record belongs to a study of blood T cell repertoires in COVID-19. Overall study: Spain, Italy and the United States supplied samples that represented acute and convalescent COVID-19. Sample material is recorded as cDNA or gDNA derived from T cells, B-cell-depleted T cells, or PBMCs.

As processed by the authors: Nucleated cell counts were estimated from reference gene primer amplification. Only in-frame clones appear in the TCRdb table, and some are missing; sequencing was by immunoSEQ multiplex PCR. The D gene and trimming were derived from the DNA, and the V and J assignments and clone size from that table. This table has fewer than 40,000 clones, about 82% appearing once. V trimming: 6 bases; J trimming: 7 bases; junction bases outside the gene matches: 5. The CDR3 is made up of 12 amino acids. Germline V CDR1 and CDR2: MNHNY, SVGAGI (reference sequence). The source of this sequence is a human donor in a cohort sampled during active COVID-19. This chain links TRBV6-6 with TRBJ1-1; 7 bases agree with TRBD1. The sequenced material came from peripheral blood. CDR3 protein: CASSQGGNEAFF. CDR3 bases: TGTGCCAGCAGCCAGGGGGGTAATGAAGCTTTCTTT.